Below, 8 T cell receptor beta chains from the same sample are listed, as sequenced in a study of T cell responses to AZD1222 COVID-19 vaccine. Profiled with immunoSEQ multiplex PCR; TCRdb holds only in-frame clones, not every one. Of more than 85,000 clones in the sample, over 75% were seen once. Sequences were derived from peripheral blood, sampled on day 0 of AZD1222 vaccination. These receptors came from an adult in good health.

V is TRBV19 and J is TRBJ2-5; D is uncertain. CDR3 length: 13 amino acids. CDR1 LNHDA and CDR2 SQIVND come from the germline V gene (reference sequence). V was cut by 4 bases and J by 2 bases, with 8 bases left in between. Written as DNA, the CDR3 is TGTGCCAGTAGTAGTCAGAAGCAAGAGACCCAGTACTTC. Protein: CASSSQKQETQYF.

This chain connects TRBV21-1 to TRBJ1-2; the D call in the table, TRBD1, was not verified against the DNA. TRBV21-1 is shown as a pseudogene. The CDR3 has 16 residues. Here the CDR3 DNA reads TGTGCCAGCAGCATAGTTGGGACAGGGGGCGATAATGGCTACACCTTC. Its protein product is CASSIVGTGGDNGYTF.

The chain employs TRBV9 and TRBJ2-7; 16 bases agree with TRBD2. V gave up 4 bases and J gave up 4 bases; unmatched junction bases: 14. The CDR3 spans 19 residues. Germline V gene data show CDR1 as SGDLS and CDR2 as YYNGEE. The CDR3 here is CASSSPTGTSGGAPYEQYF. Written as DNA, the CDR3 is TGTGCCAGCAGCTCCCCTACCGGGACTAGCGGGGGGGCCCCATACGAGCAGTACTTC.

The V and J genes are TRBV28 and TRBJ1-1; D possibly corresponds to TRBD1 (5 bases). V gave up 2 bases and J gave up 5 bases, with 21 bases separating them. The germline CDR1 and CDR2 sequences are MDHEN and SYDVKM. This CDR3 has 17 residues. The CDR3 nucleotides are TGTGCCAGCAGTTTAATTGGGCAGGGCCTCGGCGGTACTGAAGCTTTCTTT. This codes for CASSLIGQGLGGTEAFF.

CDR3 nucleotide sequence: TGTGCCAGCAGTCGACGGCTTTCGGGGGAGCTGTTTTTT. This encodes CASSRRLSGELFF. This chain uses TRBV28 with TRBJ2-2; D unclear. Germline V gene lookup returns CDR1 MDHEN and CDR2 SYDVKM. Trimming removed 5 bases from V and 8 bases from J, with 12 bases in between. The CDR3 is made up of 13 amino acids.

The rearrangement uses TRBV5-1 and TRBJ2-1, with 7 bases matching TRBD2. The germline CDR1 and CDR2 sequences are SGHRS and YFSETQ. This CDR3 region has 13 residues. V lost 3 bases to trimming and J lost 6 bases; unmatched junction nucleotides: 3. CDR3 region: CASSWTRSNEQFF. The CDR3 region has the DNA TGCGCCAGCAGCTGGACTAGGTCCAATGAGCAGTTCTTC.

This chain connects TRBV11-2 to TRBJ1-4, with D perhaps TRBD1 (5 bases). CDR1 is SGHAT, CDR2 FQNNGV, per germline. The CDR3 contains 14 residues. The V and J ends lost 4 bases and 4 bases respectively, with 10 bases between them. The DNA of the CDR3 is TGTGCCAGCAGCTGGGCAGGGAGTAATGAAAAACTGTTTTTT. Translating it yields CASSWAGSNEKLFF.

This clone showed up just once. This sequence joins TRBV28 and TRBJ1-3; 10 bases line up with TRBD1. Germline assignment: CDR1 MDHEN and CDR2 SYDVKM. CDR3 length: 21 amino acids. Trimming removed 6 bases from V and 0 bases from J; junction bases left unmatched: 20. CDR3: CASSYLGGGQGPTNSGNTIYF. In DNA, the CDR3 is TGTGCCAGCAGCTATCTTGGAGGGGGACAGGGGCCTACCAACTCTGGAAACACCATATATTTT.